The 23 T cell receptor beta chains given below trace back to one sample, sequenced in a study of cytomegalovirus exposure and HLA in healthy donors. 13 Jbeta primers and 60 Vbeta primers were used for the PCR. The method was immunoSEQ multiplex PCR; TCRdb's version includes in-frame clones alone and lacks a portion of them. Here the sample spans approximately 100,000 clones, 60% to 80% being singletons. The sequenced material came from PBMCs. These receptors originate from a female donor in good health and CMV-seronegative.

The V gene is TRBV6-5, the J gene TRBJ2-1; 7 bases line up with TRBD1. V dropped 6 bases and J dropped 3; count of bases not matched to a gene: 2. The CDR3 loop spans 13 amino acids. Per germline, CDR1 MNHEY and CDR2 SVGAGI. The CDR3 spells CASRRDSYNEQFF. In DNA form, the CDR3 reads TGTGCCAGCAGAAGGGACAGCTACAATGAGCAGTTCTTC.

The chain has TRBV7-9 and TRBJ2-7; 9 nucleotides match TRBD1. Germline loops: CDR1 SEHNR, CDR2 FQNEAQ (reference sequence). The CDR3 has 14 residues. Trimming cost V 5 bases and J 3 bases; bases outside gene matches: 5. The CDR3 loop reads CASSPLTGGYEQYF. For the CDR3, the DNA is TGTGCCAGCAGCCCTTTGACAGGGGGCTACGAGCAGTACTTC. Together with reference TRBV7-9 and TRBJ2-7, the CDR3 gives the full variable domain: DTGVSQNPRHKITKRGQNVTFRCDPISEHNRLYWYRQTLGQGPEFLTYFQNEAQLEKSRLLSDRFSAERPKGSFSTLEIQRTEQGDSAMYLCASSPLTGGYEQYFGPGTRLTVT.

A few counts support this clone. The chain couples TRBV4-1 to TRBJ2-2; D gene uncertain. V lost 0 bases to trimming and J lost 1 base, with 12 bases between them. The CDR3 consists of 17 residues. Looked up from germline, CDR1 is MGHRA and CDR2 is YSYEKL. DNA for the CDR3: TGCGCCAGCAGCCAAGATTATCCCACTGGGAACACCGGGGAGCTGTTTTTT. This translates into CASSQDYPTGNTGELFF.

The chain uses TRBV7-9 and TRBJ1-1, with TRBD1 matching 7 bases. The J segment lost 1 base and the V segment lost 7 bases, leaving 6 bases of the junction unmatched. This CDR3 region has 14 residues. Germline V CDR1 and CDR2: SEHNR, FQNEAQ (reference sequence). The CDR3: CASTRQGQNTEAFF. Written as DNA, the CDR3 is TGTGCCAGCACCCGACAGGGACAGAACACTGAAGCTTTCTTT. Combining the CDR3 with reference TRBV7-9 and TRBJ1-1 gives the whole variable domain DTGVSQNPRHKITKRGQNVTFRCDPISEHNRLYWYRQTLGQGPEFLTYFQNEAQLEKSRLLSDRFSAERPKGSFSTLEIQRTEQGDSAMYLCASTRQGQNTEAFFGQGTRLTVV.

In this sample, this clone turned up a few times. This rearrangement joins TRBV19 to TRBJ2-7; TRBD1 agrees at 7 bases. Germline loops: CDR1 LNHDA, CDR2 SQIVND (reference sequence). The CDR3 loop spans 16 amino acids. J lost 4 bases, V lost 4 bases, and 13 bases had no gene match. Here the CDR3 DNA reads TGTGCCAGTAGTACGGGACAGTTCAGGGGTAGGTACGAGCAGTACTTC. Its protein product is CASSTGQFRGRYEQYF. The full variable domain, with the rest looked up from reference TRBV19 and TRBJ2-7, is DGGITQSPKYLFRKEGQNVTLSCEQNLNHDAMYWYRQDPGQGLRLIYYSQIVNDFQKGDIAEGYSVSREKKESFPLTVTSAQKNPTAFYLCASSTGQFRGRYEQYFGPGTRLTVT.

This chain links TRBV11-2 with TRBJ1-6, with TRBD1 matching over 11 bases. Trimming removed 3 bases from V and 6 bases from J; junction bases left unmatched: 13. CDR3 size: 19 residues. Germline V gives CDR1 SGHAT, CDR2 FQNNGV. In nucleotides, the CDR3 is TGTGCCAGCAGCTTTGGCCACGGACAGGGGGCCCGATTTAATTCACCCCTCCACTTT. This codes for CASSFGHGQGARFNSPLHF.

The rearrangement uses TRBV30 and TRBJ1-5, with TRBD1 identical over 7 bases. CDR1 is GTSNPN and CDR2 is SVGIG in the germline V gene (reference sequence). The junction had 3 bases not matched to a gene; V was cut back by 1 base and J by 3 bases. The CDR3 is 14 residues long. The CDR3 DNA follows: TGTGCCTGGAGTGGGGGACAGATCAATCAGCCCCAGCATTTT. This codes for CAWSGGQINQPQHF.

This chain uses TRBV27 with TRBJ2-4, with D perhaps matching TRBD2 (5 bases). The CDR3 length is 13 residues. Germline V lookup: CDR1 MNHEY, CDR2 SMNVEV (reference sequence). Trimming took 1 base from V and 7 from J, leaving 8 bases between them. The CDR3 DNA reads TGTGCCAGCAGTTTATTTGGCGGGAACATTCAGTACTTC. It codes for CASSLFGGNIQYF.

The rearrangement uses TRBV6-4 and TRBJ2-3, with a tentative D call TRBD1 (5 bases). V lost 5 bases, J lost 0 bases, and 9 bases lay in between. The CDR3 has 14 amino acids. CDR1 MRHNA and CDR2 SNTAGT come from the germline V gene. DNA of the CDR3: TGTGCCAGCAGTAGAAGGGGAAGCACAGATACGCAGTATTTT. Translating gives CASSRRGSTDTQYF.

The chain is built from TRBV10-3 and TRBJ2-5; D might be TRBD1 (5 bases). CDR1 is ENHRY and CDR2 is SYGVKD in the germline V gene. V was trimmed by 8 bases and J by 2 bases, leaving 9 bases between them. The CDR3 extends over 12 amino acids. The CDR3 coding sequence is TGTGCCATCGGCGCAGGGCAAGAGACCCAGTACTTC. Translating gives CAIGAGQETQYF.

The rearrangement links TRBV2 to TRBJ2-4; 8 bases agree with TRBD1. Germline V gives CDR1 SNHLY, CDR2 FYNNEI. This CDR3 spans 13 amino acids. V was clipped by 6 bases and J by 8 bases; unmatched bases: 6. The CDR3 DNA reads as TGTGCCAGCAGGCCGACAGGGGCGGACATTCAGTACTTC. This gives the protein CASRPTGADIQYF.

This clone was recorded a few times. The rearrangement links TRBV27 to TRBJ1-4; tentative D call: TRBD1 (6 bases). Germline assignment: CDR1 MNHEY and CDR2 SMNVEV (reference sequence). V was pared by 5 bases and J by 5 bases, with 15 bases between. CDR3 length: 15 amino acids. The CDR3 DNA reads as TGTGCCAGCAGTCCCGGGACAAGGGGGAATGAAAAACTGTTTTTT. Its translation is CASSPGTRGNEKLFF.

This clone was counted between two and nine times. J is TRBJ1-5 and V is TRBV27; D may be TRBD1 (6 bases). The CDR3 runs 16 residues. Germline loops: CDR1 MNHEY, CDR2 SMNVEV (reference sequence). V lost 6 bases, J lost 0 bases, and 15 bases lay in between. The DNA for the CDR3 is TGTGCCAGCAGCACCGGGACATCCTTTAGCAATCAGCCCCAGCATTTT. This encodes CASSTGTSFSNQPQHF.

The chain is built from TRBV29-1 and TRBJ2-7, with TRBD1 identical over 7 bases. Germline assignment: CDR1 SQVTM and CDR2 ANQGSEA. This CDR3 has 12 residues. The trim removed 5 bases at V and 4 bases at J, leaving 5 bases unmatched. The CDR3 DNA reads TGCAGCGTTATCGACAGGGTGTACGAGCAGTACTTC. Amino acid sequence: CSVIDRVYEQYF.

This rearrangement joins TRBV4-1 to TRBJ2-3; weak D call: TRBD1 (6 bases). In germline, CDR1 is MGHRA, CDR2 YSYEKL. There are 16 residues in the CDR3. The V end lost 0 bases, the J end lost 1 base, and 11 bases lay between the germline ends. Here the CDR3 DNA reads TGCGCCAGCAGCCAAGAGACAGGTTCCGGCACAGATACGCAGTATTTT. It translates to CASSQETGSGTDTQYF.

The V and J genes are TRBV5-4 and TRBJ2-1, with 9 bases aligning to TRBD2. Trimming removed 0 bases from V and 2 bases from J; junction bases left unmatched: 9. In germline, CDR1 is SGHNT, CDR2 YYREEE (reference sequence). The CDR3 has 18 residues. The CDR3, as DNA: TGTGCCAGCAGCTTGGTCATACTAGCGGGCCCCGCCTACAATGAGCAGTTCTTC. Translated, it gives CASSLVILAGPAYNEQFF.

The chain is built from TRBV27 and TRBJ2-7; 13 bases are a match to TRBD2. This CDR3 comprises 16 residues. V shed 5 bases and J 3 bases; nucleotides not matched to a gene: 7. Germline CDR1 MNHEY, CDR2 SMNVEV (reference sequence). This CDR3 is CASSLRTSGSVYEQYF. CDR3 DNA: TGTGCCAGCAGTCTCCGGACTAGCGGGAGTGTCTACGAGCAGTACTTC.

The rearrangement links TRBV27 to TRBJ2-1, with 9 bases that match TRBD1. The ends lost 5 bases at V and 7 bases at J; junction bases unmatched: 9. Per the germline V gene, CDR1 is MNHEY and CDR2 is SMNVEV (reference sequence). The CDR3 covers 15 residues. The CDR3 protein is CASSQTGGAGNEQFF. In nucleotides, the CDR3 is TGTGCCAGCAGTCAAACAGGGGGCGCGGGGAATGAGCAGTTCTTC.

The chain carries TRBV19 and TRBJ1-4; 8 bases align to TRBD1. With V trimmed by 6 bases and J by 7 bases, 7 bases remained unmatched. CDR1 is LNHDA and CDR2 is SQIVND in the germline V gene (reference sequence). This CDR3 region has 14 residues. In DNA form, the CDR3 reads TGTGCCAGTAGGAGCGGGACAGGCTCTGAAAAACTGTTTTTT. Its translation is CASRSGTGSEKLFF.

A few counts support this clone. This chain uses TRBV7-8 with TRBJ1-6, with unresolved D. This CDR3 region has 14 residues. Per germline, CDR1 SGHVS and CDR2 FQNEAQ. V was pared by 1 base and J by 7 bases, with 8 bases between. CDR3 bases: TGTGCCAGCAGCTTAGGTAGCACCAATTCACCCCTCCACTTT. This gives the protein CASSLGSTNSPLHF.

The genes are TRBV5-4 and TRBJ2-7; maybe TRBD1 (5 bases). Germline assignment: CDR1 SGHNT and CDR2 YYREEE (reference sequence). This CDR3 has 16 amino acids. Trimming left V 4 bases short and J 7 bases short, with 24 bases between. The CDR3 bases are TGTGCCAGCAGCCCCAGTTCACAGGACCTTACCCGGGAGCAGTACTTC. Protein product: CASSPSSQDLTREQYF. The variable domain in full, with the rest retrieved from reference TRBV5-4 and TRBJ2-7, is ETGVTQSPTHLIKTRGQQVTLRCSSQSGHNTVSWYQQALGQGPQFIFQYYREEENGRGNFPPRFSGLQFPNYSSELNVNALELDDSALYLCASSPSSQDLTREQYFGPGTRLTVT.

This chain connects TRBV11-3 to TRBJ2-3, with 8 bases aligning to TRBD2. V was pared by 3 bases and J by 5 bases, with 4 bases of the junction left unmatched. CDR3 length: 14 residues. Germline CDR1 and CDR2: SGHNT and YENEEA. The DNA of the CDR3 is TGTGCCAGCAGCTTCACTAGCGGCCAAGATACGCAGTATTTT. It yields the protein CASSFTSGQDTQYF.

This clone has only a few counts. The chain has TRBV28 and TRBJ2-5, with TRBD1 as a possible D gene (7 bases). Germline V lookup: CDR1 MDHEN, CDR2 SYDVKM. V gave up 6 bases and J gave up 2 bases, with 10 bases separating them. There are 13 residues in the CDR3. For the CDR3, the DNA is TGTGCCAGCAGGCGGGGACAGCAAGAGACCCAGTACTTC. It specifies CASRRGQQETQYF.